One sample yielded the 27 T cell receptor beta chains listed below, sequenced in a study of Ad26.COV2.S vaccination and SARS-CoV-2 variants. Treatment indicated: 19 received Ad26.COV2.S at low or high dose, single or two shots; about 5 received placebo; per-sample allocation not given. The investigators took samples on day 63 after the first vaccine or placebo injection. The protocol was immunoSEQ multiplex PCR, while the TCRdb copy is restricted to in-frame clones and leaves out a portion. In the table there are about 350,000 clones, about 88% of which are singletons. The starting material was peripheral blood, obtained in a trial of Ad26.COV2.S vaccine versus placebo. These receptors came from a person between 18 and 65 years old who received the Ad26.COV2.S COVID-19 vaccine or a placebo.

The chain has TRBV10-3 and TRBJ1-5, with TRBD1 matching 10 bases. Per germline, CDR1 ENHRY and CDR2 SYGVKD. J gave up 4 bases and V 11 bases, and 5 bases lay outside the gene matches. This CDR3 is built from 13 residues. The CDR3 loop is CASDRGGNQPQHF. In DNA form, the CDR3 reads TGTGCCTCGGACAGGGGGGGGAATCAGCCCCAGCATTTT.

The chain has TRBV5-1 and TRBJ1-2; D is ambiguous. Trimming took 1 base from V and 0 from J, leaving 16 bases between them. This CDR3 has 17 amino acids. Germline V lookup: CDR1 SGHRS, CDR2 YFSETQ. The CDR3 DNA sequence: TGCGCCAGCAGCTTGAACCCGCGGGAGCGTCCTAACTATGGCTACACCTTC. Residues: CASSLNPRERPNYGYTF.

This sequence joins TRBV12-3 or TRBV12-4 and TRBJ1-2; possible D gene TRBD1, 5 bases. The V and J ends lost 8 bases and 8 bases respectively, with 18 bases between them. The CDR3 has 13 amino acids. CDR3 region: CASLSGRGAGYTF. CDR3 nucleotides: TGTGCCAGCTTGTCTGGGAGGGGAGCCGGCTACACCTTC.

The chain links TRBV7-3 to TRBJ2-3, with 7 bases lining up with TRBD1. Per germline, CDR1 SGHTA and CDR2 FQGTGA. The V and J ends lost 5 bases and 6 bases, in that order; junction bases with no gene match: 8. The CDR3 sequence is 14 residues long. The CDR3 reads CASSHPGQIDTQYF. CDR3 bases: TGTGCCAGCAGCCACCCGGGACAGATCGATACGCAGTATTTT.

The chain recombines TRBV4-1 with TRBJ2-7; weak D call: TRBD1 (5 bases). V gave up 4 bases and J gave up 0 bases, with 10 bases separating them. CDR1 MGHRA and CDR2 YSYEKL come from the germline V gene. CDR3 length: 14 residues. In DNA, the CDR3 is TGCGCCAGCAGCCCGAATACAGGCTCCTACGAGCAGTACTTC. Translated: CASSPNTGSYEQYF.

The chain has TRBV11-2 and TRBJ2-1; no clear D gene. There are 15 residues in the CDR3. Germline V gives CDR1 SGHAT, CDR2 FQNNGV. V dropped 5 bases and J dropped 5 bases, with 16 bases sitting between them. The CDR3 coding sequence is TGTGCCAGCAGCGACCGACTGAGTACTAACAATGAGCAGTTCTTC. Translated: CASSDRLSTNNEQFF.

The gene calls are TRBV7-2 and TRBJ2-7; D unresolved. V was trimmed by 4 bases and J by 2 bases, leaving 15 bases between them. The CDR3 runs 15 residues. CDR1 SGHTA and CDR2 FQGNSA come from the germline V gene. CDR3 loop: CASSSSPGSAYEQYF. CDR3 nucleotide sequence: TGTGCCAGCAGCTCAAGCCCCGGTTCTGCCTACGAGCAGTACTTC.

The J gene is TRBJ2-5, the V gene TRBV6-5; 11 nucleotides line up with TRBD2. CDR1 and CDR2 (germline): MNHEY, SVGAGI. The CDR3 runs to 16 residues. V dropped 0 bases and J dropped 5; count of bases not matched to a gene: 5. The DNA for the CDR3 is TGTGCCAGCAGTTACTCGATAGCGGGGGGGTTGGAGACCCAGTACTTC. This gives the protein CASSYSIAGGLETQYF.

The chain employs TRBV6-2 or TRBV6-3 and TRBJ2-1; D unresolved. There are 14 residues in the CDR3. The germline V and J ends were trimmed by 1 base and 4 bases, with 8 bases remaining between them. The germline V gene has CDR1 MNHEY and CDR2 SVGEGT. For the CDR3, the DNA is TGTGCCAGCAGTTACTTTAGAGGTTACAATGAGCAGTTCTTC. Protein: CASSYFRGYNEQFF.

The chain combines TRBV19 with TRBJ2-7; D unresolved. From germline, CDR1 is LNHDA and CDR2 SQIVND (reference sequence). CDR3 length: 15 residues. V was trimmed by 5 bases and J by 4 bases, leaving 18 bases between them. The CDR3 DNA is TGTGCCAGTAGTTATCGCCCGGACGCAGGATACGAGCAGTACTTC. It translates to CASSYRPDAGYEQYF.

The rearrangement links TRBV15 to TRBJ2-7; TRBD1 aligns across 9 bases. Per germline, CDR1 LNHNV and CDR2 YYDKDF (reference sequence). This CDR3 comprises 17 residues. Trimming removed 1 base from V and 1 base from J; junction bases left unmatched: 8. The CDR3 DNA reads TGTGCCACCAGCAGAGTCCGCCCGGGACAGGGTTCCTACGAGCAGTACTTC. Translation: CATSRVRPGQGSYEQYF.

Notes on this clone: The same CDR3 also results from other DNA sequences found in this sample. Here the CDR3 DNA reads TGCGCCAGCAGCCAAGTCCGGGGCTCCTACGAGCAGTACTTC. Its translation: CASSQVRGSYEQYF. The chain employs TRBV4-1 and TRBJ2-7, with D tentatively TRBD2 (5 bases). CDR1 MGHRA and CDR2 YSYEKL come from the germline V gene. V was cut by 1 base and J by 0 bases, with 7 bases left in between. This CDR3 is 14 amino acids long.

The chain joins TRBV5-6 to TRBJ1-6; TRBD1 matches 7 bases. The CDR3 totals 14 residues. Germline V lookup: CDR1 SGHDT, CDR2 YYEEEE. V trimming: 4 bases; J trimming: 4 bases; junction bases outside the gene matches: 2. CDR3 coding DNA: TGTGCCAGCAGCCAGGGACAGTATAATTCACCCCTCCACTTT. This translates into CASSQGQYNSPLHF.

The V gene is TRBV28, the J gene TRBJ1-2; the D is unclear. Deletions cut 8 bases from V and 2 bases from J, with 3 bases between. Germline V gene sequence: CDR1 MDHEN, CDR2 SYDVKM. CDR3 size: 10 residues. CDR3 amino acids: CASSNYGYTF. CDR3 nucleotides: TGTGCCAGCTCAAACTATGGCTACACCTTC.

The CDR3 region is CSASEGTGQFF. As DNA, the CDR3 is TGCAGTGCTAGTGAGGGGACAGGGCAGTTCTTC. J is TRBJ2-1 and V is TRBV20-1, with 8 bases that match TRBD1. The CDR3 is 11 residues long. Per the germline V gene, CDR1 is DFQATT and CDR2 is SNEGSKA (reference sequence). V was pared by 3 bases and J by 12 bases, with 4 bases of the junction left unmatched.

This clone was found once. The rearrangement joins TRBV29-1 to TRBJ2-7; D is possibly TRBD1 (6 bases). The CDR3 consists of 14 residues. Trimming took off 5 bases at V and 3 bases at J, with 17 bases between the two ends. Germline V gene lookup returns CDR1 SQVTM and CDR2 ANQGSEA. As DNA, the CDR3 is TGCAGCGTTTTACTTCCCGAAGGGGGCTACGAGCAGTACTTC. This translates into CSVLLPEGGYEQYF.

The chain joins TRBV7-9 to TRBJ1-1, with D uncertain. The germline V gene has CDR1 SEHNR and CDR2 FQNEAQ (reference sequence). V dropped 3 bases and J dropped 1 base, with 6 bases sitting between them. The CDR3 spans 13 residues. In nucleotides, the CDR3 is TGTGCCAGCAGCTTTACGGCGAACACTGAAGCTTTCTTT. Translating gives CASSFTANTEAFF.

The chain couples TRBV5-1 to TRBJ1-1, with D unresolved. The V gene lost 0 bases and the J gene lost 4 bases, with 13 bases spanning the gap. The CDR3 is made up of 15 amino acids. CDR1 and CDR2 (germline): SGHRS, YFSETQ. This chain's CDR3 is CASSLEVVRGTEAFF. Written as DNA, the CDR3 is TGCGCCAGCAGCTTGGAGGTGGTGCGCGGCACTGAAGCTTTCTTT.

This chain links TRBV29-1 with TRBJ2-3; D may match TRBD1 or TRBD2 (6 bases each). V was trimmed by 3 bases and J by 2 bases, leaving 12 bases between them. The CDR3 covers 14 residues. Germline V gene sequence: CDR1 SQVTM, CDR2 ANQGSEA. The CDR3 loop reads CSVEAGTPTDTQYF. The CDR3 nucleotides are TGCAGCGTTGAGGCGGGGACACCCACAGATACGCAGTATTTT.

This rearrangement joins TRBV28 to TRBJ2-1; TRBD2 matches 15 bases. Germline-derived CDR1 and CDR2 are MDHEN and SYDVKM. The CDR3 has 17 amino acids. V gave up 7 bases and J gave up 2 bases; unmatched junction bases: 6. The CDR3, as DNA: TGTGCCAGCACAAGGACTAGCGGGAGGGTCACCTACAATGAGCAGTTCTTC. Translated, it gives CASTRTSGRVTYNEQFF.

CDR3 DNA: TGTGCCAGCAGCGCTCAACTAGCGGGTCATTACAATGAGCAGTTCTTC. This gives the protein CASSAQLAGHYNEQFF. This chain uses TRBV7-3 with TRBJ2-1; 9 positions match TRBD2. The CDR3 contains 16 residues. Germline-derived CDR1 and CDR2 are SGHTA and FQGTGA. V lost 5 bases and J lost 4; bases outside the gene matches: 9.

The V gene is TRBV5-8, the J gene TRBJ2-3, with 9 positions matching TRBD2. CDR1 and CDR2 from the germline V gene are SGHTS and YDEGEE. This CDR3 is built from 15 residues. Losses at the gene ends were 4 bases for V and 2 bases for J; bases not matched to a gene: 5. CDR3 sequence: CASSVRLAATDTQYF. The DNA for the CDR3 is TGTGCCAGCAGCGTCAGACTAGCGGCCACAGATACGCAGTATTTT.

The chain carries TRBV14 and TRBJ2-1, with 9 nucleotides matching TRBD1. The CDR3 extends over 15 amino acids. Germline CDR1 and CDR2: SGHDN and FVKESK. V gave up 4 bases and J gave up 6 bases; unmatched junction bases: 7. The CDR3 protein is CASSPLGTGSNEQFF. The CDR3 DNA reads as TGTGCCAGCAGCCCCCTCGGGACAGGGAGCAATGAGCAGTTCTTC.

The V and J genes are TRBV29-1 and TRBJ2-5, with 7 bases matching TRBD1. V lost 6 bases, J lost 5 bases, and 15 bases stayed unmatched. This CDR3 has 15 residues. Germline V gene lookup returns CDR1 SQVTM and CDR2 ANQGSEA. The CDR3 DNA reads as TGCAGCGTGGCCCGACCTGAGGGGGCTAAGGAGACCCAGTACTTC. This gives the protein CSVARPEGAKETQYF.

This clone has just one count. The genes are TRBV3-1 (or the pseudogene TRBV3-2) and TRBJ1-2; the D is unclear. The ends were cut back, 0 bases at V and 5 bases at J, with 13 bases in the middle. This CDR3 is built from 15 residues. Germline CDR1 is LGHDT and CDR2 is YNNKEL (reference sequence). The CDR3 reads CASSQDLATTYGYTF. The CDR3 nucleotides read TGTGCCAGCAGCCAAGATCTCGCCACCACTTATGGCTACACCTTC.

The chain is built from TRBV6-5 and TRBJ1-2, with TRBD1 identical over 7 bases. The junction had 8 bases not matched to a gene; V was cut back by 4 bases and J by 0 bases. CDR1 is MNHEY, CDR2 SVGAGI, per germline. The CDR3 sequence is 16 residues long. DNA of the CDR3: TGTGCCAGCAGTTCACCAATCGGGACAGCTAACTATGGCTACACCTTC. Its protein is CASSSPIGTANYGYTF.

The chain combines TRBV7-3 with TRBJ2-5; D is undetermined. The germline gives CDR1 SGHTA, CDR2 FQGTGA. V lost 1 base to trimming and J lost 5 bases, with 11 bases between them. The CDR3 spans 14 residues. CDR3 sequence reads: CASSLNVPQETQYF. In DNA form, the CDR3 reads TGTGCCAGCAGCTTAAACGTACCTCAGGAGACCCAGTACTTC.